This T cell receptor beta chain comes out of a study of technical replicates of blood from several donors. V gave up 4 bases and J gave up 0 bases; unmatched junction bases: 2. This CDR3 comprises 15 residues. Germline values: CDR1 SEHNR, CDR2 FQNEAQ (reference sequence). This table comes from immunoSEQ multiplex PCR, and its TCRdb copy is limited to in-frame clones, with some not included. The sample lists tens of thousands of clones, roughly 90% seen once, with 0.42% in the top ten. The sequence derives from a human donor in good health. The sample taken for sequencing was T cells isolated from PBMCs. The chain carries TRBV7-9 and TRBJ1-3; 8 bases map to TRBD1. CDR3 protein: CASSWGQVSGNTIYF. The CDR3 coding sequence is TGTGCCAGCAGCTGGGGACAGGTCTCTGGAAACACCATATATTTT. Full variable domain (outside the CDR3, taken from reference TRBV7-9 and TRBJ1-3): DTGVSQNPRHKITKRGQNVTFRCDPISEHNRLYWYRQTLGQGPEFLTYFQNEAQLEKSRLLSDRFSAERPKGSFSTLEIQRTEQGDSAMYLCASSWGQVSGNTIYFGEGSWLTVV.